This entry lists 6 T cell receptor beta chains sequenced from one sample in a study of control samples from healthy donors and cancer patients. The repertoire was sequenced with immunoSEQ multiplex PCR; TCRdb's copy has only in-frame clones and lacks some. The sample contains 170,000 or so clones, about 93% of which appear only once. The sequenced sample was blood. The receptors were sampled from a man aged 18 to 35 in good health.

The chain employs TRBV7-6 and TRBJ2-1, with TRBD1 matching 10 bases. This CDR3 is built from 15 residues. CDR1 SGHVS and CDR2 FNYEAQ come from the germline V gene. V lost 6 bases to trimming and J lost 7 bases; unmatched junction nucleotides: 9. This CDR3 reads CASSSQGQGENEQFF. As DNA, the CDR3 is TGTGCCAGCAGTTCCCAAGGACAGGGGGAAAATGAGCAGTTCTTC.

V usage is TRBV2 and J usage is TRBJ1-2; D is unresolved. Germline loops: CDR1 SNHLY, CDR2 FYNNEI. V dropped 5 bases and J dropped 4 bases, with 5 bases sitting between them. This CDR3 contains 11 residues. Here the CDR3 reads CASSYSYGYTF. In nucleotides, the CDR3 is TGTGCCAGCAGTTACAGCTATGGCTACACCTTC.

The rearrangement uses TRBV3-1 (or the pseudogene TRBV3-2) and TRBJ2-5; D is perhaps TRBD2 (5 bases). There are 17 residues in the CDR3. With 2 bases removed from V and 0 bases from J, the gap between germline ends came to 16 bases. Germline V gene sequence: CDR1 LGHDT, CDR2 YNNKEL (reference sequence). The CDR3 protein is CASSQSRLAPYQETQYF. The CDR3 DNA sequence: TGTGCCAGCAGCCAAAGCCGCCTAGCCCCGTACCAAGAGACCCAGTACTTC.

The rearrangement joins TRBV30 to TRBJ1-6; D remains ambiguous. The germline gives CDR1 GTSNPN, CDR2 SVGIG (reference sequence). The CDR3 runs to 13 residues. With 8 bases removed from V and 1 base from J, the gap between germline ends came to 9 bases. Here the CDR3 reads CASGQSYNSPLHF. In nucleotides, the CDR3 is TGTGCCAGCGGGCAGTCCTATAATTCACCCCTCCACTTT.

The chain employs TRBV27 and TRBJ2-7; 7 positions agree with TRBD1. Germline CDR1 and CDR2: MNHEY and SMNVEV (reference sequence). Losses at the gene ends were 6 bases for V and 7 bases for J; bases not matched to a gene: 9. The CDR3 length is 13 residues. CDR3 residues: CASRHGQVGEQYF. The CDR3 DNA reads TGTGCCAGCAGACACGGACAGGTGGGTGAGCAGTACTTC.

This clone has just a few counts. The genes are TRBV14 and TRBJ1-3; D may be TRBD1 (5 bases). The CDR3 totals 15 residues. The germline V gene has CDR1 SGHDN and CDR2 FVKESK. Deletions cut 1 base from V and 0 bases from J, with 7 bases between. CDR3 DNA sequence: TGTGCCAGCAGCCAAGGACAGAGCTCTGGAAACACCATATATTTT. Its protein is CASSQGQSSGNTIYF.